Following are 24 T cell receptor beta chains from one sample sequenced in a study of blood T cell repertoires in COVID-19. The assay was immunoSEQ multiplex PCR, and TCRdb's table has in-frame clones only and misses some. The sample includes fewer than 400,000 clones, 87% seen only once; the top ten take around 8.9%. Sequenced: PBMCs or T cells enriched from blood (not recorded which). All receptors derive from a woman younger than 35 who had recovered from COVID-19.

The V gene is TRBV7-2, the J gene TRBJ1-1, with no clear D. The length of the CDR3 is 15 residues. Looked up from germline, CDR1 is SGHTA and CDR2 is FQGNSA. V gave up 1 base and J gave up 5 bases, with 14 bases separating them. The CDR3 region is CASSLVFWQITEAFF. Written as DNA, the CDR3 is TGTGCCAGCAGCTTAGTATTTTGGCAGATAACTGAAGCTTTCTTT.

DNA for the CDR3: TGTGCCAGCAGGGGACAGGGCGTAGCGGGACCTGGCTACACCTTC. Translated: CASRGQGVAGPGYTF. V is TRBV6-5 and J is TRBJ1-2; 9 bases agree with TRBD1. Germline V CDR1 and CDR2: MNHEY, SVGAGI. V shed 6 bases and J 7 bases; nucleotides not matched to a gene: 12. The CDR3 is 15 amino acids.

The rearrangement links TRBV6-5 to TRBJ2-7; TRBD1 matches at 8 bases. The ends lost 6 bases at V and 4 bases at J; junction bases unmatched: 5. The CDR3 spans 13 residues. Germline values: CDR1 MNHEY, CDR2 SVGAGI. CDR3 protein: CASRGRQGYEQYF. CDR3 in DNA: TGTGCCAGCAGGGGACGACAGGGGTACGAGCAGTACTTC.

This chain links TRBV29-1 with TRBJ2-7, with a weak D call TRBD1 (5 bases). V lost 4 bases to trimming and J lost 3 bases, with 7 bases between them. The CDR3 totals 11 residues. CDR1 is SQVTM, CDR2 ANQGSEA, per germline. CDR3: CSVVRDYEQYF. CDR3 in DNA: TGCAGCGTTGTCAGGGACTACGAGCAGTACTTC.

The gene calls are TRBV6-2 or TRBV6-3 and TRBJ2-7, with D tentatively TRBD2 (6 bases). Trimming pared 4 bases from V and 2 bases from J, leaving 18 bases between. There are 16 residues in the CDR3. In germline, CDR1 is MNHEY, CDR2 SVGEGT. Here the CDR3 reads CASSSNRDGSPYEQYF. In nucleotides, the CDR3 is TGTGCCAGCAGTTCGAACCGGGACGGGAGTCCCTACGAGCAGTACTTC.

The chain uses TRBV5-1 and TRBJ2-3; D perhaps matches TRBD1 (6 bases). V dropped 4 bases and J dropped 3 bases, with 15 bases sitting between them. Germline V lookup: CDR1 SGHRS, CDR2 YFSETQ. This CDR3 has 15 amino acids. DNA for the CDR3: TGCGCCAGCAGCCCTCCGGACAGTGGGACAGATACGCAGTATTTT. Translation gives CASSPPDSGTDTQYF.

The chain couples TRBV18 to TRBJ2-7; 9 nucleotides agree with TRBD1. With V trimmed by 3 bases and J by 2 bases, 2 bases remained unmatched. From germline, CDR1 is KGHSH and CDR2 LQKENI. This CDR3 is built from 14 residues. CDR3 residues: CASSPDRGAYEQYF. CDR3 nucleotides: TGTGCCAGCTCACCGGACAGGGGTGCCTACGAGCAGTACTTC.

The chain combines TRBV7-2 with TRBJ2-2; D unclear. This CDR3 comprises 13 residues. The V and J ends lost 2 bases and 6 bases respectively, with 7 bases between them. Germline CDR1 is SGHTA and CDR2 is FQGNSA. Here the CDR3 DNA reads TGTGCCAGCAGCTTATCCTTTTCCGGGGAGCTGTTTTTT. Translation: CASSLSFSGELFF.

In nucleotides, the CDR3 is TGTGCCAGCAGTGGCGGTTTGGTCCAAGAGACCCAGTACTTC. Translation: CASSGGLVQETQYF. The V and J genes are TRBV6-2 or TRBV6-3 and TRBJ2-5; D call uncertain. The CDR3 extends over 14 amino acids. Trimming cost V 5 bases and J 1 base, with 11 bases left between them. Germline CDR1 MNHEY, CDR2 SVGEGT.

V gene TRBV20-1 combines with J gene TRBJ2-3; tentative D call: TRBD1 (5 bases). The V and J ends lost 3 bases and 3 bases respectively, with 13 bases between them. The CDR3 is 14 residues long. Germline V lookup: CDR1 DFQATT, CDR2 SNEGSKA (reference sequence). CDR3 in DNA: TGCAGTGCTAGTGGTCAGGGCATAACAGATACGCAGTATTTT. This codes for CSASGQGITDTQYF.

J is TRBJ2-2 and V is TRBV2; TRBD2 might be the D (6 bases). V was cut by 8 bases and J by 1 base, with 8 bases left in between. CDR1 and CDR2 from the germline V gene are SNHLY and FYNNEI. The CDR3 has 13 amino acids. The CDR3 reads CASLGLNTGELFF. The CDR3 DNA reads TGTGCCAGCCTGGGACTGAACACCGGGGAGCTGTTTTTT. Variable domain in full (rest from reference TRBV2 and TRBJ2-2): EPEVTQTPSHQVTQMGQEVILRCVPISNHLYFYWYRQILGQKVEFLVSFYNNEISEKSEIFDDQFSVERPDGSNFTLKIRSTKLEDSAMYFCASLGLNTGELFFGEGSRLTVL.

The V call is TRBV20-1, the J call TRBJ2-7; 8 nucleotides line up with TRBD1. Per the germline V gene, CDR1 is DFQATT and CDR2 is SNEGSKA (reference sequence). This CDR3 spans 15 amino acids. The V and J ends lost 3 bases and 4 bases, in that order; junction bases with no gene match: 11. CDR3 DNA: TGCAGTGCTAGTAATTCGGCAGGGGGCATGTACGAGCAGTACTTC. This sequence encodes CSASNSAGGMYEQYF.

The V gene is TRBV19, the J gene TRBJ1-2; D remains ambiguous. This CDR3 is 14 amino acids long. Deletions cut 3 bases from V and 4 bases from J, with 12 bases between. In germline, CDR1 is LNHDA, CDR2 SQIVND (reference sequence). The CDR3 sequence is CASSMQAAGYGYTF. CDR3 DNA sequence: TGTGCCAGTAGTATGCAGGCCGCCGGCTATGGCTACACCTTC.

V usage is TRBV7-9 and J usage is TRBJ1-2; the D is unclear. The CDR3 extends over 13 amino acids. With 2 bases removed from V and 9 bases from J, the gap between germline ends came to 13 bases. Germline-derived CDR1 and CDR2 are SEHNR and FQNEAQ (reference sequence). The CDR3 DNA follows: TGTGCCAGCAGCTTATACAATACGGGAAGCTACACCTTC. This sequence encodes CASSLYNTGSYTF.

V gene TRBV7-3 combines with J gene TRBJ2-3, with 10 bases fitting TRBD2. The CDR3 covers 14 residues. Germline V gives CDR1 SGHTA, CDR2 FQGTGA. V gave up 5 bases and J gave up 5 bases; unmatched junction bases: 4. CDR3 coding DNA: TGTGCCAGCAGCCTAGCGGGAGCGTTAGATACGCAGTATTTT. The encoded protein is CASSLAGALDTQYF.

The chain recombines TRBV10-3 with TRBJ1-6; 7 bases are a match to TRBD1. This CDR3 contains 12 residues. The V segment lost 10 bases and the J segment 6 bases; nucleotides outside the gene matches: 3. Germline V gene data show CDR1 as ENHRY and CDR2 as SYGVKD. The DNA for the CDR3 is TGTGCCACGGGGACAGTTAATTCACCCCTCCACTTT. Translating gives CATGTVNSPLHF.

The chain combines TRBV7-9 with TRBJ1-1; TRBD1 aligns across 7 bases. The V gene's germline CDR1 is SEHNR and CDR2 FQNEAQ (reference sequence). V shed 1 base and J 4 bases; nucleotides not matched to a gene: 0. This CDR3 is 13 amino acids long. CDR3 sequence (DNA): TGTGCCAGCAGCTTAGAGGGGGCCACTGAAGCTTTCTTT. Its protein product is CASSLEGATEAFF.

The chain combines TRBV5-1 with TRBJ2-7; 13 bases align to TRBD2. This CDR3 is built from 14 residues. Germline V CDR1 and CDR2: SGHRS, YFSETQ. V gave up 4 bases and J gave up 6 bases; unmatched junction bases: 4. The CDR3 is CASSRTSGSSEQYF. For the CDR3, the DNA is TGCGCCAGCAGCCGGACTAGCGGGAGTAGCGAGCAGTACTTC.

The chain has TRBV28 and TRBJ2-2; D may be TRBD1 (6 bases). Trimming removed 9 bases at V and 7 bases at J, with 15 bases between. The CDR3 is 13 residues long. Per germline, CDR1 MDHEN and CDR2 SYDVKM. CDR3 DNA sequence: TGTGCCAGTAAACAGGGTTTCGTCGGGGAGCTGTTTTTT. Encoded protein: CASKQGFVGELFF.

The gene calls are TRBV7-9 and TRBJ2-7; 9 bases are shared with TRBD2. Germline V gene lookup returns CDR1 SEHNR and CDR2 FQNEAQ (reference sequence). This CDR3 region has 14 residues. V shed 3 bases and J 6 bases; nucleotides not matched to a gene: 6. The CDR3: CASSFGLALGEQYF. The CDR3, as DNA: TGTGCCAGCAGCTTCGGACTAGCGCTGGGCGAGCAGTACTTC. Full variable domain (rest looked up from reference TRBV7-9 and TRBJ2-7): DTGVSQNPRHKITKRGQNVTFRCDPISEHNRLYWYRQTLGQGPEFLTYFQNEAQLEKSRLLSDRFSAERPKGSFSTLEIQRTEQGDSAMYLCASSFGLALGEQYFGPGTRLTVT.

The CDR3 is CASSQTGSSYEQYF. The CDR3 coding sequence is TGTGCCAGCAGCCAGACAGGGAGTTCCTACGAGCAGTACTTC. This chain connects TRBV6-6 to TRBJ2-7, with TRBD1 identical over 7 bases. The CDR3 totals 14 residues. CDR1 is MNHNY, CDR2 SVGAGI, per germline (reference sequence). The V gene end was trimmed by 6 bases and the J gene end by 1 base; junction bases not matched to a gene: 6.

The V gene is TRBV15, the J gene TRBJ2-2; 8 bases fit TRBD2. V lost 6 bases and J lost 5; bases outside the gene matches: 11. CDR1 and CDR2 from the germline V gene are LNHNV and YYDKDF (reference sequence). This CDR3 region has 16 residues. In nucleotides, the CDR3 is TGTGCCACCAGTCGGAACTCGGGGGGGACAACCGGGGAGCTGTTTTTT. The encoded protein is CATSRNSGGTTGELFF.

V usage is TRBV23-1 and J usage is TRBJ1-5; no clear D gene. TRBV23-1 is filed as an ORF, its function uncertain. The CDR3 length is 13 residues. Trimming stripped 6 bases from V and 6 bases from J, with 12 bases between. The CDR3 loop reads CASSPSGSQPQHF. CDR3 DNA sequence: TGCGCCAGCAGCCCCTCGGGAAGTCAGCCCCAGCATTTT.

This clone was seen at least ten times. The J gene is TRBJ1-1, the V gene TRBV7-8; D unclear. The CDR3 runs to 12 residues. Germline V gene lookup returns CDR1 SGHVS and CDR2 FQNEAQ. V lost 5 bases and J lost 10, with 14 bases in between. CDR3 bases: TGTGCCAGCAGCGGCGAAAAGGGAGTAGCTTTCTTT. Protein: CASSGEKGVAFF.